This T cell receptor beta chain was identified in a study of T cell changes during pregnancy in multiple sclerosis. V shed 1 base, J shed 0 bases, and the junction held 10 bases outside the gene matches. The CDR3 length is 19 residues. CDR1 and CDR2 (germline): SGDLS, YYNGEE. Assay: immunoSEQ multiplex PCR; the TCRdb copy retains only in-frame clones and omits some. Of tens of thousands of clones in the sample, around 91% were seen once. The sequenced sample was peripheral blood, obtained in the third trimester of pregnancy. The chain links TRBV9 to TRBJ2-3; 11 positions match TRBD2. The source of this sequence is a female donor in good health, enrolled as a control in a pregnancy study. The CDR3 DNA follows: TGTGCCAGCAGCGTAAAGGGGACTAGCGGTTACAAAAGCACAGATACGCAGTATTTT. This translates into CASSVKGTSGYKSTDTQYF.